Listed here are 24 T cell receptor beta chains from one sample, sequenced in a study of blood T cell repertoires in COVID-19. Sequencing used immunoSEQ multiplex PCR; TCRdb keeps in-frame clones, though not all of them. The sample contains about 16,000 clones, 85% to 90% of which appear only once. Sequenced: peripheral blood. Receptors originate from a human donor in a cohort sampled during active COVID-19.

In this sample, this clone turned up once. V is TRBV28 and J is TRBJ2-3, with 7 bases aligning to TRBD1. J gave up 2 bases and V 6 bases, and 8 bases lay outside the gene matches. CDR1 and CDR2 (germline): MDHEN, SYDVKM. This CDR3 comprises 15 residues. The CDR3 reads CASRVPGQTTDTQYF. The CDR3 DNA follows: TGTGCCAGCAGAGTTCCGGGACAGACCACAGATACGCAGTATTTT.

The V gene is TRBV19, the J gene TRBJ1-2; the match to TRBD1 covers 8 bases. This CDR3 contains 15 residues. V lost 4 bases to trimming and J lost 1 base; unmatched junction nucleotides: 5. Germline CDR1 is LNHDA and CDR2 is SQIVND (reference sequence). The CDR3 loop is CASSTGQALNYGYTF. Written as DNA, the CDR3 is TGTGCCAGTAGTACGGGACAGGCGCTTAACTATGGCTACACCTTC. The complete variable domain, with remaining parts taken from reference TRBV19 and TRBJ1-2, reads DGGITQSPKYLFRKEGQNVTLSCEQNLNHDAMYWYRQDPGQGLRLIYYSQIVNDFQKGDIAEGYSVSREKKESFPLTVTSAQKNPTAFYLCASSTGQALNYGYTFGSGTRLTVV.

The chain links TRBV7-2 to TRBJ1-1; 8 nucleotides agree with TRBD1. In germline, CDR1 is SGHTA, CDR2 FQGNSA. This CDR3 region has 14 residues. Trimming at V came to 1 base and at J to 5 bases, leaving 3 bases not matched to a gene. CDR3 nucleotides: TGTGCCAGCAGCTTAGACAGGGGGTGGACTGAAGCTTTCTTT. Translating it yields CASSLDRGWTEAFF.

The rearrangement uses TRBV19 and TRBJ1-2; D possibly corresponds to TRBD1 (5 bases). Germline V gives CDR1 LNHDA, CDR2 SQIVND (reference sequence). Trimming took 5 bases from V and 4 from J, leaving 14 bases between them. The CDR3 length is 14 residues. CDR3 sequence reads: CASSPRTQRYGYTF. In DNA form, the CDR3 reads TGTGCCAGTAGTCCCCGGACACAGCGCTATGGCTACACCTTC.

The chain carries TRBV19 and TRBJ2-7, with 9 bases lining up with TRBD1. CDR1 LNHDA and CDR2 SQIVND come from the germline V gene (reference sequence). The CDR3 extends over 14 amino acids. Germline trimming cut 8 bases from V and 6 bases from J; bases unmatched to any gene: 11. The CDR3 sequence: CASAMTGGGAEQYF. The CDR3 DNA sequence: TGTGCCAGTGCCATGACAGGGGGTGGGGCCGAGCAGTACTTC.

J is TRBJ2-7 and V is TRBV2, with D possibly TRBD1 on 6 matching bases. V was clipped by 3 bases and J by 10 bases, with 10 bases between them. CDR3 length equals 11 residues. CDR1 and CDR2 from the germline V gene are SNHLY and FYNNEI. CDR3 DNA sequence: TGTGCCAGCAGTGAGGGGGCTAGACAGTACTTC. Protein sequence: CASSEGARQYF.

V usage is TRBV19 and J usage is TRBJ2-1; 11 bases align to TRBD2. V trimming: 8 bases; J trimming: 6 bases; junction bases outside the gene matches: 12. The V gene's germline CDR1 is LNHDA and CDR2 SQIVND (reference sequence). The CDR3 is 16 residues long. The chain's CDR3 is CASGKLAGDGGNEQFF. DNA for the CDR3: TGTGCCAGTGGGAAACTAGCGGGAGATGGGGGCAATGAGCAGTTCTTC.

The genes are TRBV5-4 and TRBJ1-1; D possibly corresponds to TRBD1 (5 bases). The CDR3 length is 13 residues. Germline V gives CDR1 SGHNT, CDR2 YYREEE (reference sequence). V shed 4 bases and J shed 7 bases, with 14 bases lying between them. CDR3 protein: CASSVGWQGEAFF. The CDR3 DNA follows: TGTGCCAGCAGCGTTGGGTGGCAGGGTGAAGCTTTCTTT.

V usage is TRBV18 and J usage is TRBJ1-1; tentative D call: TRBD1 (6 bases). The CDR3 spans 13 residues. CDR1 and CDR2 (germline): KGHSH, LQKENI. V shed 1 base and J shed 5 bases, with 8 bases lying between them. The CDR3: CASSPQGGTEAFF. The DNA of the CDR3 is TGTGCCAGCTCACCACAGGGGGGGACTGAAGCTTTCTTT.

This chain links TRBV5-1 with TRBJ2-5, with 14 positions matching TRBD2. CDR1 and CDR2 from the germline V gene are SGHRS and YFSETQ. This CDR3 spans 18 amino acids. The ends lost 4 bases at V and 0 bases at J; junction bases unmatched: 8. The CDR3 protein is CASSQGLAGGLNQETQYF. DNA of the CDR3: TGCGCCAGCAGCCAAGGACTAGCGGGGGGACTAAACCAAGAGACCCAGTACTTC.

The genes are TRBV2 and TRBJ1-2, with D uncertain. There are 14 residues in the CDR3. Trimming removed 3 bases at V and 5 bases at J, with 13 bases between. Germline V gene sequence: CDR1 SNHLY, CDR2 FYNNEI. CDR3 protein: CASSDRTRLYGYTF. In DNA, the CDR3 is TGTGCCAGCAGTGACAGGACTAGACTATATGGCTACACCTTC.

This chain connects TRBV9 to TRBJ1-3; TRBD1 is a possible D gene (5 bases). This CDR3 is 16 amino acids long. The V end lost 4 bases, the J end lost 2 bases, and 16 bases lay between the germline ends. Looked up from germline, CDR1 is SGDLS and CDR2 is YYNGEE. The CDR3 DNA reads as TGTGCCAGCAGCTCCATCCGGGGGGGGACTGGAAACACCATATATTTT. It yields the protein CASSSIRGGTGNTIYF.

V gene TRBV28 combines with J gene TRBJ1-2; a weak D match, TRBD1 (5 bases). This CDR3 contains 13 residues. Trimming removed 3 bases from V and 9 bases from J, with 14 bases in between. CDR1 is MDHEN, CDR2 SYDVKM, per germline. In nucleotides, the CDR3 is TGTGCCAGCAGTTTGGGCAGGGCGAGAAGCTACACCTTC. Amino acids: CASSLGRARSYTF.

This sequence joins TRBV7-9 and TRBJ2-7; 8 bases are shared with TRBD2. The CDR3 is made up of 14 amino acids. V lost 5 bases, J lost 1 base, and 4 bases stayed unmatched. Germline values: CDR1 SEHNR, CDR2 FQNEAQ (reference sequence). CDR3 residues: CASSPLAGSYEQYF. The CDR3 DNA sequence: TGTGCCAGCAGCCCGCTAGCGGGTTCCTACGAGCAGTACTTC.

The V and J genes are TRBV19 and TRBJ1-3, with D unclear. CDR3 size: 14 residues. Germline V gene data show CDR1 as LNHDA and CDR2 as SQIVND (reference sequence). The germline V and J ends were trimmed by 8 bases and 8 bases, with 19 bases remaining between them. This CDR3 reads CASAQLRRLDTIYF. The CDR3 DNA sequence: TGTGCCAGTGCCCAACTACGTCGTTTGGACACCATATATTTT.

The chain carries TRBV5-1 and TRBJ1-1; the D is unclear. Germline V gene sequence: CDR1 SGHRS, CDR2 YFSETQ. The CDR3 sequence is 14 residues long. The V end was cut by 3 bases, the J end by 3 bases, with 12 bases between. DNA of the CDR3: TGCGCCAGCAGCTCCGGGAGGGCGGACACTGAAGCTTTCTTT. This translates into CASSSGRADTEAFF. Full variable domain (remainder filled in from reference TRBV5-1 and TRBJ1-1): KAGVTQTPRYLIKTRGQQVTLSCSPISGHRSVSWYQQTPGQGLQFLFEYFSETQRNKGNFPGRFSGRQFSNSRSEMNVSTLELGDSALYLCASSSGRADTEAFFGQGTRLTVV.

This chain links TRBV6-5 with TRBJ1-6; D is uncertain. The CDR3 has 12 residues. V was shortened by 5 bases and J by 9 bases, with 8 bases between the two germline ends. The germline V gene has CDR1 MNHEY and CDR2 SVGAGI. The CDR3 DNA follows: TGTGCCAGCAGTCCTGGAGGTTCACCCCTCCACTTT. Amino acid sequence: CASSPGGSPLHF.

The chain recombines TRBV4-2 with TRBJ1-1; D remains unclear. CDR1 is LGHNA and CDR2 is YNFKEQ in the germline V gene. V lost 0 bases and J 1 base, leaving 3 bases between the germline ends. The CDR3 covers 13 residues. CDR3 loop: CASSQDGNTEAFF. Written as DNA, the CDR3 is TGTGCCAGCAGCCAAGACGGGAACACTGAAGCTTTCTTT.

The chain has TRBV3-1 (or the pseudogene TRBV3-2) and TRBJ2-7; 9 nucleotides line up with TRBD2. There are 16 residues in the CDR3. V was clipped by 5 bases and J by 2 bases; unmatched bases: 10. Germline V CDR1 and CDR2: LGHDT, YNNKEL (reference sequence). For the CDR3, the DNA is TGTGCCAGCAGCTCTCGGGAAGCGGGAGGTGCCTACGAGCAGTACTTC. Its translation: CASSSREAGGAYEQYF.

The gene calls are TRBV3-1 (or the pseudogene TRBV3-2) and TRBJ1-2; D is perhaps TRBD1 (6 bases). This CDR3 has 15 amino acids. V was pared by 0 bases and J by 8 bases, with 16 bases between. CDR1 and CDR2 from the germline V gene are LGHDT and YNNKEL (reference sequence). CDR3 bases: TGTGCCAGCAGCCAAGATCGGAACAGGGTGGAAGGCTACACCTTC. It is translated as CASSQDRNRVEGYTF.

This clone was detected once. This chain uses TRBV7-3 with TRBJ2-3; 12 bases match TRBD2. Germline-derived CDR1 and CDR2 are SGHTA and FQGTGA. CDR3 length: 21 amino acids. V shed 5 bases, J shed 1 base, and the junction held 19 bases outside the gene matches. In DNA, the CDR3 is TGTGCCAGCAGCCCCCACCCGACTAGCGGGAGTCCAGCACGTGGCACAGATACGCAGTATTTT. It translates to CASSPHPTSGSPARGTDTQYF.

CDR3 bases: TGTGCCAGCAGCCAGCCTGGCGGGCAGAATGGCTACACCTTC. Its protein is CASSQPGGQNGYTF. This chain connects TRBV3-1 (or the pseudogene TRBV3-2) to TRBJ1-2; D call uncertain. Germline values: CDR1 LGHDT, CDR2 YNNKEL (reference sequence). Trimming left V 3 bases short and J 6 bases short, with 14 bases between. There are 14 residues in the CDR3.

DNA of the CDR3: TGTGCCAGCAGCCCCTCCGGGACAGGGAAGACTGAAGCTTTCTTT. Its protein product is CASSPSGTGKTEAFF. V gene TRBV13 combines with J gene TRBJ1-1, with 9 bases lining up with TRBD1. The germline V gene encodes CDR1 PRHDT and CDR2 FYEKMQ (reference sequence). V trimming: 5 bases; J trimming: 5 bases; junction bases outside the gene matches: 9. This CDR3 has 15 residues.

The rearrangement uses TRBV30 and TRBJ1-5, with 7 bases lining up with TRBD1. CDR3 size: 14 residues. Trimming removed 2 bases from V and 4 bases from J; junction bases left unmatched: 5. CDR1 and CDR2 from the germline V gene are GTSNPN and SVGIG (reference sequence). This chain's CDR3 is CAWSPGQINQPQHF. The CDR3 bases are TGTGCCTGGAGTCCGGGACAGATAAATCAGCCCCAGCATTTT.